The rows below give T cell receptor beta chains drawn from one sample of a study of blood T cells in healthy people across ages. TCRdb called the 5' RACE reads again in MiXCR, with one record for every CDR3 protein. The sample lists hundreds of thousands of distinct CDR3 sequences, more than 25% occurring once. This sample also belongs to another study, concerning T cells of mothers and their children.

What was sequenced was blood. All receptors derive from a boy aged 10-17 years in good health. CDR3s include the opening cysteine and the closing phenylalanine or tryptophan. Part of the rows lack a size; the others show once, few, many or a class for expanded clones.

CDR3: CSALMTTSGGSYEQYF
V: TRBV20-1
length: 16
J: TRBJ2-7
size: -

CDR3: CASSQLGLAGADEQFF
V: TRBV4-1
length: 16
J: TRBJ2-1
size: few

CDR3: CASSPMWGETQYF
V: TRBV5-4
length: 13
J: TRBJ2-5
size: few

CDR3: CASGDTGELFF
V: TRBV5-1
length: 11
J: TRBJ2-2
size: -

CDR3: CASSGRGGRETQYF
V: TRBV5-1
length: 14
J: TRBJ2-5
size: -

CDR3: CASSFSTGTGGNEQFF
V: TRBV5-1
length: 16
J: TRBJ2-1
size: few

CDR3: CASSSRTGVEQYF
V: TRBV5-5
length: 13
J: TRBJ2-7
size: -

CDR3: CASSEVKSFSGDEQYF
V: TRBV6-1
length: 16
J: TRBJ2-7
size: -

CDR3: CASSPTSGGWTQYF
V: TRBV28
length: 14
J: TRBJ2-5
size: -

CDR3: CASSSLQDSDYGYTF
V: TRBV27
length: 15
J: TRBJ1-2
size: -

CDR3: CSARGDREGYTEAFF
V: TRBV20-1
length: 15
J: TRBJ1-1
size: few

CDR3: CASSFRTPDEKLFF
V: TRBV7-9
length: 14
J: TRBJ1-4
size: few

CDR3: CASSLEGWGTQYF
V: TRBV4-3
length: 13
J: TRBJ2-5
size: -

CDR3: CASSRHGSQPQHF
V: TRBV6-5
length: 13
J: TRBJ1-5
size: few

CDR3: CASSGRQGRAEAFF
V: TRBV2
length: 14
J: TRBJ1-1
size: -

CDR3: CASSYTGANNEQFF
V: TRBV6-5
length: 14
J: TRBJ2-1
size: few